Below are 28 T cell receptor beta chains sequenced from a single sample in a study of blood T cell repertoires in COVID-19. Clones were read by immunoSEQ multiplex PCR, and TCRdb kept only the in-frame ones, dropping some. The table shows fewer than 180,000 clones, with about 86% occurring only once. Sample: peripheral blood. Receptor source: a man in his sixties or seventies with acute or convalescent COVID-19.

A single count supports this clone. This sequence joins TRBV19 and TRBJ1-4; D is perhaps TRBD1 (6 bases). Germline CDR1 is LNHDA and CDR2 is SQIVND (reference sequence). CDR3 length: 13 amino acids. Trimming removed 6 bases at V and 8 bases at J, with 13 bases between. The CDR3 DNA sequence: TGTGCCAGTAGAGAAACAGGGAACGAAAAACTGTTTTTT. Residues: CASRETGNEKLFF.

The V and J genes are TRBV6-5 and TRBJ2-5; D possibly corresponds to TRBD2 (6 bases). Germline CDR1 is MNHEY and CDR2 is SVGAGI. The germline V and J ends were trimmed by 8 bases and 13 bases, with 17 bases remaining between them. The length of the CDR3 is 11 residues. The CDR3 sequence is CASQGLVHPYF. DNA for the CDR3: TGTGCCAGCCAGGGACTGGTCCATCCGTACTTC.

This chain uses TRBV19 with TRBJ2-3; a weak D match, TRBD2 (5 bases). V lost 3 bases and J lost 0, with 10 bases in between. This CDR3 is 15 amino acids long. CDR1 and CDR2 (germline): LNHDA, SQIVND (reference sequence). CDR3 nucleotides: TGTGCCAGTAGTATGTCATGGACTAGCACAGATACGCAGTATTTT. Protein sequence: CASSMSWTSTDTQYF.

This chain connects TRBV19 to TRBJ2-5, with 9 bases aligning to TRBD1. This CDR3 region has 13 residues. The ends lost 3 bases at V and 4 bases at J; junction bases unmatched: 0. Germline values: CDR1 LNHDA, CDR2 SQIVND (reference sequence). CDR3 nucleotide sequence: TGTGCCAGTAGTATGGACAGGGGAGAGACCCAGTACTTC. Translation gives CASSMDRGETQYF.

The rearrangement uses TRBV6-6 and TRBJ2-7; 9 positions agree with TRBD1. The germline gives CDR1 MNHNY, CDR2 SVGAGI (reference sequence). The length of the CDR3 is 15 residues. The ends lost 2 bases at V and 6 bases at J; junction bases unmatched: 8. This CDR3 reads CASSYPPGQGSEQYF. The CDR3 DNA follows: TGTGCCAGCAGTTACCCCCCTGGACAGGGGAGCGAGCAGTACTTC.

The V and J genes are TRBV6-2 or TRBV6-3 and TRBJ1-5; D perhaps matches TRBD1 (6 bases). The CDR3 extends over 16 amino acids. Trimming took off 4 bases at V and 0 bases at J, with 13 bases between the two ends. Germline values: CDR1 MNHEY, CDR2 SVGEGT. The DNA of the CDR3 is TGTGCCAGCAGTTGGCCAGGGGCGTATAGCAATCAGCCCCAGCATTTT. Its protein is CASSWPGAYSNQPQHF.

J is TRBJ2-2 and V is TRBV9, with 14 bases that match TRBD2. Germline V gene data show CDR1 as SGDLS and CDR2 as YYNGEE. Unmatched junction bases numbered 3, after V lost 4 bases and J lost 4 bases. The CDR3 contains 16 residues. DNA for the CDR3: TGTGCCAGCAGCCCTGGACTAGCGGGAGGCACCGGGGAGCTGTTTTTT. This translates into CASSPGLAGGTGELFF.

The rearrangement uses TRBV19 and TRBJ2-1; 7 bases align to TRBD2. From germline, CDR1 is LNHDA and CDR2 SQIVND (reference sequence). The trim removed 1 base at V and 5 bases at J, leaving 5 bases unmatched. The CDR3 spans 15 residues. CDR3 in DNA: TGTGCCAGTAGTATAGTGGGGGGGTTCAACAATGAGCAGTTCTTC. It specifies CASSIVGGFNNEQFF.

V and J are TRBV29-1 and TRBJ1-2; D is possibly TRBD1 (6 bases). Trimming cost V 0 bases and J 4 bases, with 12 bases left between them. The CDR3 contains 14 residues. The germline V gene encodes CDR1 SQVTM and CDR2 ANQGSEA. This chain's CDR3 is CSVEEGGAFYGYTF. The CDR3 DNA sequence: TGCAGCGTTGAAGAAGGGGGGGCGTTCTATGGCTACACCTTC.

The rearrangement joins TRBV3-1 (or the pseudogene TRBV3-2) to TRBJ2-3, with a weak D call TRBD2 (5 bases). The V end was cut by 0 bases, the J end by 6 bases, with 10 bases between. Germline V gives CDR1 LGHDT, CDR2 YNNKEL (reference sequence). The CDR3 covers 14 residues. Here the CDR3 reads CASSQDPPGDTQYF. For the CDR3, the DNA is TGTGCCAGCAGCCAAGACCCGCCGGGGGATACGCAGTATTTT.

The CDR3 loop is CASSVLAATDTQYF. The DNA for the CDR3 is TGTGCCAGTTCCGTCCTAGCGGCCACAGATACGCAGTATTTT. The chain is built from TRBV19 and TRBJ2-3; TRBD2 matches 7 bases. Germline loops: CDR1 LNHDA, CDR2 SQIVND (reference sequence). The CDR3 covers 14 residues. V trimming: 8 bases; J trimming: 2 bases; junction bases outside the gene matches: 7. Full variable domain (remainder filled in from reference TRBV19 and TRBJ2-3): DGGITQSPKYLFRKEGQNVTLSCEQNLNHDAMYWYRQDPGQGLRLIYYSQIVNDFQKGDIAEGYSVSREKKESFPLTVTSAQKNPTAFYLCASSVLAATDTQYFGPGTRLTVL.

The rearrangement uses TRBV30 and TRBJ2-5, with D perhaps matching TRBD2 (5 bases). Trimming took off 3 bases at V and 1 base at J, with 6 bases between the two ends. CDR1 is GTSNPN and CDR2 is SVGIG in the germline V gene (reference sequence). This CDR3 has 12 amino acids. This chain's CDR3 is CAWSRGQETQYF. CDR3 nucleotides: TGTGCCTGGAGCCGGGGCCAAGAGACCCAGTACTTC.

The CDR3 coding sequence is TGTGCCAGCAGCTTAGATGGGGGGGCCTACTACGAGCAGTACTTC. Its protein product is CASSLDGGAYYEQYF. The J gene is TRBJ2-7, the V gene TRBV7-2; D is perhaps TRBD2 (7 bases). The CDR3 is 15 residues long. V gave up 1 base and J gave up 3 bases, with 13 bases separating them. Germline CDR1 SGHTA, CDR2 FQGNSA.

V usage is TRBV5-1 and J usage is TRBJ1-2; 12 bases agree with TRBD1. The CDR3 totals 16 residues. The junction had 7 bases not matched to a gene; V was cut back by 3 bases and J by 4 bases. The V gene's germline CDR1 is SGHRS and CDR2 YFSETQ. CDR3 loop: CASSSPGQGAGYGYTF. CDR3 DNA: TGCGCCAGCAGCTCGCCGGGACAGGGGGCAGGCTATGGCTACACCTTC.

The CDR3 region has the DNA TGCGCCAGCAGCATCGTCGCGGGGGGTGACGGGGAGCTGTTTTTT. Protein product: CASSIVAGGDGELFF. The chain combines TRBV5-1 with TRBJ2-2; 8 bases agree with TRBD2. Per germline, CDR1 SGHRS and CDR2 YFSETQ. Trimming at V came to 4 bases and at J to 7 bases, leaving 9 bases not matched to a gene. This CDR3 comprises 15 residues. Combining the CDR3 with reference TRBV5-1 and TRBJ2-2 gives the whole variable domain KAGVTQTPRYLIKTRGQQVTLSCSPISGHRSVSWYQQTPGQGLQFLFEYFSETQRNKGNFPGRFSGRQFSNSRSEMNVSTLELGDSALYLCASSIVAGGDGELFFGEGSRLTVL.

The chain couples TRBV5-1 to TRBJ2-3, with 13 bases identical to TRBD2. The CDR3 sequence is 17 residues long. Trimming at V came to 5 bases and at J to 6 bases, leaving 12 bases not matched to a gene. From germline, CDR1 is SGHRS and CDR2 YFSETQ. CDR3 DNA: TGCGCCAGCAGATCTCAGGTTGGACTAGCGGGAGCGGATACGCAGTATTTT. Translation gives CASRSQVGLAGADTQYF.

This rearrangement joins TRBV7-2 to TRBJ2-5; TRBD2 matches at 7 bases. Germline CDR1 SGHTA, CDR2 FQGNSA. V lost 4 bases, J lost 1 base, and 3 bases stayed unmatched. The CDR3 loop spans 14 amino acids. This chain's CDR3 is CASSSRLAQETQYF. The DNA for the CDR3 is TGTGCCAGCAGCTCGAGACTAGCCCAAGAGACCCAGTACTTC.

The rearrangement uses TRBV7-2 and TRBJ2-5, with 8 bases aligning to TRBD2. CDR3 length: 15 amino acids. Unmatched junction bases numbered 7, after V lost 4 bases and J lost 3 bases. The germline V gene has CDR1 SGHTA and CDR2 FQGNSA. In nucleotides, the CDR3 is TGTGCCAGCAGCTGGGACGGGAGGGGGGAAGAGACCCAGTACTTC. This encodes CASSWDGRGEETQYF.

The V and J genes are TRBV25-1 and TRBJ2-7; no clear D. Germline V gene lookup returns CDR1 MGHDK and CDR2 SYGVNS. Trimming left V 4 bases short and J 2 bases short, with 9 bases between. The CDR3 consists of 13 residues. CDR3 coding DNA: TGTGCCAGCAGTGGACAACCTCCCTACGAGCAGTACTTC. Translation gives CASSGQPPYEQYF.

The rearrangement links TRBV3-1 (or the pseudogene TRBV3-2) to TRBJ1-2; 8 positions agree with TRBD1. J was trimmed by 5 bases and V by 2 bases; bases with no gene match: 7. This CDR3 region has 15 residues. The germline CDR1 and CDR2 sequences are LGHDT and YNNKEL (reference sequence). The CDR3 DNA reads TGTGCCAGCAGCCAATTCTTGACAGGGGAATATGGCTACACCTTC. The encoded protein is CASSQFLTGEYGYTF.

The rearrangement uses TRBV5-4 and TRBJ1-1, with 9 bases fitting TRBD1. Germline CDR1 reads SGHNT; CDR2 reads YYREEE (reference sequence). V lost 3 bases and J lost 9; bases outside the gene matches: 12. There are 15 residues in the CDR3. The CDR3 loop is CASSSSGTGLSQAFF. The CDR3 DNA sequence: TGTGCCAGCAGCTCCTCAGGGACAGGGCTATCGCAAGCTTTCTTT.

The chain combines TRBV7-3 with TRBJ2-1; 11 bases agree with TRBD2. The CDR3 has 17 residues. Germline lookup yields CDR1 SGHTA and CDR2 FQGTGA. V shed 2 bases, J shed 6 bases, and the junction held 9 bases outside the gene matches. The CDR3 protein is CASSLLAGGQPSNEQFF. The CDR3 region has the DNA TGTGCCAGCAGCTTACTAGCGGGAGGCCAACCCTCCAATGAGCAGTTCTTC.

The chain combines TRBV19 with TRBJ1-1; 9 bases are a match to TRBD1. The CDR3 covers 16 residues. The V and J ends lost 3 bases and 5 bases, in that order; junction bases with no gene match: 10. CDR1 is LNHDA and CDR2 is SQIVND in the germline V gene (reference sequence). CDR3 loop: CASSMPTGGFSTEAFF. The CDR3 DNA reads TGTGCCAGTAGTATGCCCACAGGGGGCTTTAGTACTGAAGCTTTCTTT.

This chain uses TRBV7-2 with TRBJ2-7, with D unclear. Germline CDR1 SGHTA, CDR2 FQGNSA. The CDR3 sequence is 12 residues long. V gave up 1 base and J gave up 8 bases, with 9 bases separating them. The CDR3 region has the DNA TGTGCCAGCAGCTTAGACGGCGGAAAGCAGTACTTC. This codes for CASSLDGGKQYF.

The table lists this clone with a few counts. This chain uses TRBV5-1 with TRBJ2-1; D possibly corresponds to TRBD1 (6 bases). This CDR3 has 15 residues. Per the germline V gene, CDR1 is SGHRS and CDR2 is YFSETQ. The V gene lost 4 bases and the J gene lost 4 bases, with 15 bases spanning the gap. CDR3 protein: CASSPSGQRYNEQFF. The CDR3 nucleotides are TGCGCCAGCAGCCCGTCGGGACAAAGATACAATGAGCAGTTCTTC.

The chain recombines TRBV7-6 with TRBJ2-7, with 10 nucleotides matching TRBD2. Trimming took 2 bases from V and 2 from J; bases not matched to a gene: 6. This CDR3 comprises 16 residues. CDR1 SGHVS and CDR2 FNYEAQ come from the germline V gene. CDR3 in amino acids: CASSLIPLAGTYEQYF. DNA for the CDR3: TGTGCCAGCAGCTTAATCCCACTAGCGGGAACCTACGAGCAGTACTTC.

The chain uses TRBV28 and TRBJ1-1; 9 nucleotides agree with TRBD1. The CDR3 runs 13 residues. The J segment lost 4 bases and the V segment lost 7 bases, leaving 4 bases of the junction unmatched. Germline values: CDR1 MDHEN, CDR2 SYDVKM. The chain's CDR3 is CASITGGRTEAFF. The CDR3 DNA sequence: TGTGCCAGCATCACAGGGGGCCGCACTGAAGCTTTCTTT.

The V and J genes are TRBV6-5 and TRBJ2-7; 9 bases agree with TRBD2. Germline CDR1 reads MNHEY; CDR2 reads SVGAGI. Unmatched junction bases numbered 13, after V lost 4 bases and J lost 6 bases. There are 16 residues in the CDR3. CDR3 coding DNA: TGTGCCAGCAGTTTCACCCGCTTTAGCGGGAGTAGCGAGCAGTACTTC. It codes for CASSFTRFSGSSEQYF.